This T cell receptor beta chain was identified in a study of CD8+ T cells in alopecia areata. Overall study: At a dose of 5 to 10 mg twice daily, oral tofacitinib was given to treated patients.

Sequencing relied on a cDNA template that was reverse transcribed from extracted RNA. The repertoire was sequenced with immunoSEQ multiplex PCR; TCRdb's copy has only in-frame clones and lacks some. The sample lists around 140,000 clones, around 86% occurring once. This clone has just a few counts. CDR3 size: 14 residues. With V trimmed by 7 bases and J by 3 bases, 6 bases remained unmatched. Germline assignment: CDR1 LNHDA and CDR2 SQIVND (reference sequence). The V gene is TRBV19, the J gene TRBJ2-1, with 7 bases lining up with TRBD2. The starting material was CD8+ T cells sorted from blood, obtained at week 0. This clonotype was obtained from a human donor with alopecia areata. As DNA, the CDR3 is TGTGCCAGTACGGAGGGAGGGGACTACAATGAGCAGTTCTTC. This sequence encodes CASTEGGDYNEQFF.